This TCR beta chain was sequenced during a study of spatial heterogeneity in lung cancer. Study in general: Sequencing was performed on follow-up PBMC samples when available, collected at a median of approximately 2 years after resection.

Sample time point: blood at routine non-recurrence follow-up after resection. This clonotype was found a few times. From the 5' RACE reads, TCRdb called clonotypes with MiXCR, one entry per CDR3 protein. Seen here are under 150,000 distinct CDR3 sequences, under 14% observed once, and the top ten hold about 24%. Deletions cut 4 bases from V and 8 bases from J, with 14 bases between. The length of the CDR3 is 12 residues. CDR1 GTSNPN and CDR2 SVGIG come from the germline V gene (reference sequence). The sample here was PBMCs, taken at follow-up. This clonotype originated in a female donor with early-stage non-small cell lung cancer. The genes are TRBV30 and TRBJ1-2; no reliable D call. Written as DNA, the CDR3 is TGTGCCTGGACACAACGCGGAACAGGCTACACCTTC. Its protein product is CAWTQRGTGYTF. Drawing the rest from reference TRBV30 and TRBJ1-2, the complete variable domain is SQTIHQWPATLVQPVGSPLSLECTVEGTSNPNLYWYRQAAGRGLQLLFYSVGIGQISSEVPQNLSASRPQDRQFILSSKKLLLSDSGFYLCAWTQRGTGYTFGSGTRLTVV.